These 29 T cell receptor beta chains were sequenced from one sample in a study of blood T cell repertoires in COVID-19. Clones were sequenced by immunoSEQ multiplex PCR, and TCRdb holds only the in-frame ones, with some missing. The table lists some 140,000 clones, roughly 83% of them singletons, with approximately 32% in the top ten. The sequenced sample was peripheral blood. The source is a woman aged 60-75 years with acute or convalescent COVID-19.

J is TRBJ2-7 and V is TRBV28; 13 positions match TRBD2. Trimming took 6 bases from V and 6 from J; bases not matched to a gene: 8. The CDR3 covers 15 residues. Germline V gene lookup returns CDR1 MDHEN and CDR2 SYDVKM. The CDR3 region has the DNA TGTGCCAGCAGCCGACCGGGACTAGCGGGACGCGAGCAGTACGTC. The encoded protein is CASSRPGLAGREQYV.

V and J are TRBV29-1 and TRBJ1-2; no clear D gene. The CDR3 runs to 12 residues. CDR1 and CDR2 from the germline V gene are SQVTM and ANQGSEA. V was pared by 2 bases and J by 7 bases, with 11 bases between. The CDR3 DNA reads TGCAGCGTTGAAAGAACTCCGAGTGGCTACACCTTC. Amino acids: CSVERTPSGYTF. The full variable domain, with the rest looked up from reference TRBV29-1 and TRBJ1-2, is SAVISQKPSRDICQRGTSLTIQCQVDSQVTMMFWYRQQPGQSLTLIATANQGSEATYESGFVIDKFPISRPNLTFSTLTVSNMSPEDSSIYLCSVERTPSGYTFGSGTRLTVV.

The chain employs TRBV28 and TRBJ1-2, with 7 bases that match TRBD1. With 8 bases clipped from V and 5 bases from J, the junction kept 2 bases outside the gene matches. The CDR3 runs 11 residues. The V gene's germline CDR1 is MDHEN and CDR2 SYDVKM. Here the CDR3 reads CASSGGYGYTF. The DNA for the CDR3 is TGTGCCAGCTCAGGGGGTTATGGCTACACCTTC.

This clone has more than one count but fewer than ten. J is TRBJ1-6 and V is TRBV27; tentatively, D is TRBD1 (5 bases). Germline CDR1 reads MNHEY; CDR2 reads SMNVEV (reference sequence). Between the trimmed V and J ends, which lost 1 base and 8 bases, there was a span of 12 bases. The CDR3 runs 15 residues. The CDR3 DNA reads as TGTGCCAGCAGTTTATATCGGAGGGGTTATTCACCCCTCCACTTT. Protein sequence: CASSLYRRGYSPLHF.

The CDR3 DNA reads TGTGCCAGCAGCTTGTCGGGACTAGCGGATGGCGAGACCCAGTACTTC. Amino acid sequence: CASSLSGLADGETQYF. The chain is built from TRBV5-4 and TRBJ2-5; 11 bases line up with TRBD2. The J segment lost 5 bases and the V segment lost 1 base, leaving 7 bases of the junction unmatched. Per the germline V gene, CDR1 is SGHNT and CDR2 is YYREEE (reference sequence). The CDR3 consists of 16 residues.

The chain joins TRBV18 to TRBJ1-3; D may be TRBD1 (5 bases). The CDR3 runs to 15 residues. Trimming took 2 bases from V and 0 from J, leaving 8 bases between them. In germline, CDR1 is KGHSH, CDR2 LQKENI. CDR3 sequence reads: CASSPVTGSGNTIYF. The DNA for the CDR3 is TGTGCCAGCTCACCAGTAACAGGCTCTGGAAACACCATATATTTT.

The genes are TRBV6-5 and TRBJ2-5, with 7 bases matching TRBD2. Germline V gives CDR1 MNHEY, CDR2 SVGAGI. With V trimmed by 7 bases and J by 5 bases, 7 bases remained unmatched. The CDR3 covers 13 residues. The CDR3 nucleotides read TGTGCCAGCACGGGCGGGGGTGGCGAGACCCAGTACTTC. It is translated as CASTGGGGETQYF.

This chain uses TRBV23-1 with TRBJ2-7; possible D gene TRBD1, 5 bases. TRBV23-1 is annotated as an ORF whose role is uncertain. CDR3 length: 17 residues. V dropped 2 bases and J dropped 2 bases, with 19 bases sitting between them. DNA for the CDR3: TGCGCCAGCAGTCAAAAAGAGAAACAAGGGGAAGCCTACGAGCAGTACTTC. Translating gives CASSQKEKQGEAYEQYF.

The rearrangement links TRBV10-1 to TRBJ1-1, with TRBD1 identical over 8 bases. Germline CDR1 reads WNHNN; CDR2 reads SYGVQD (reference sequence). The CDR3 is made up of 13 amino acids. V dropped 8 bases and J dropped 11; count of bases not matched to a gene: 13. For the CDR3, the DNA is TGCGCCAGCTCTAGTCAGGGGGCTGGTCAGGCTTTCTTT. Protein product: CASSSQGAGQAFF.

The CDR3 region is CASSSGTGQFSPLHF. The CDR3 DNA reads TGTGCCAGCAGTTCCGGGACAGGGCAATTCTCACCCCTCCACTTT. The gene calls are TRBV28 and TRBJ1-6; 9 bases line up with TRBD1. Germline CDR1 MDHEN, CDR2 SYDVKM. The CDR3 runs to 15 residues. The trim removed 4 bases at V and 10 bases at J, leaving 8 bases unmatched. Based on the CDR3 plus reference TRBV28 and TRBJ1-6, the full variable domain is DVKVTQSSRYLVKRTGEKVFLECVQDMDHENMFWYRQDPGLGLRLIYFSYDVKMKEKGDIPEGYSVSREKKERFSLILESASTNQTSMYLCASSSGTGQFSPLHFGNGTRLTVT.

This clone showed up just a few times. This rearrangement joins TRBV5-1 to TRBJ2-2; possibly TRBD1 for D (6 bases). This CDR3 contains 14 residues. Germline-derived CDR1 and CDR2 are SGHRS and YFSETQ. The V end lost 3 bases, the J end lost 6 bases, and 12 bases lay between the germline ends. The CDR3, as DNA: TGCGCCAGCAGCTCAGCACAGGGTCCCGGGGAGCTGTTTTTT. Protein product: CASSSAQGPGELFF.

This clone occurred once. The chain recombines TRBV18 with TRBJ2-7; D might be TRBD2 (6 bases). This CDR3 spans 14 amino acids. Germline-derived CDR1 and CDR2 are KGHSH and LQKENI. The germline V and J ends were trimmed by 3 bases and 2 bases, with 11 bases remaining between them. CDR3 sequence (DNA): TGTGCCAGCTCACCGGCGGGACTTACCTACGAGCAGTACTTC. Residues: CASSPAGLTYEQYF.

The gene calls are TRBV19 and TRBJ1-5; TRBD1 is a possible D gene (6 bases). This CDR3 has 16 residues. CDR1 is LNHDA and CDR2 is SQIVND in the germline V gene (reference sequence). V was shortened by 5 bases and J by 7 bases, with 21 bases between the two germline ends. DNA for the CDR3: TGTGCCAGTAGTCGACGGACAGCAGAAGTGGCCCAGCCCCAGCATTTT. This translates into CASSRRTAEVAQPQHF.

This chain joins TRBV3-1 (or the pseudogene TRBV3-2) and TRBJ2-3; TRBD2 matches 7 bases. Trimming removed 1 base from V and 4 bases from J; junction bases left unmatched: 5. The CDR3 has 15 residues. Germline V gives CDR1 LGHDT, CDR2 YNNKEL (reference sequence). CDR3 loop: CASSQGLAESDTQYF. The CDR3 nucleotides are TGTGCCAGCAGCCAAGGCCTAGCGGAATCAGATACGCAGTATTTT.

The V call is TRBV3-1 (or the pseudogene TRBV3-2), the J call TRBJ1-3, with D tentatively TRBD1 (6 bases). The length of the CDR3 is 15 residues. Germline CDR1 and CDR2: LGHDT and YNNKEL (reference sequence). Trimming removed 5 bases at V and 0 bases at J, with 11 bases between. The CDR3 DNA sequence: TGTGCCAGCAGCAGAACAGGGAGCTCTGGAAACACCATATATTTT. Residues: CASSRTGSSGNTIYF.

CDR3 sequence: CASSSPIVRGANVLTF. The DNA of the CDR3 is TGTGCCAGCAGTTCTCCTATTGTTCGGGGGGCCAACGTCCTGACTTTC. This chain joins TRBV6-5 and TRBJ2-6; D uncertain. V lost 4 bases and J lost 4, with 14 bases in between. This CDR3 contains 16 residues. Germline V lookup: CDR1 MNHEY, CDR2 SVGAGI.

J is TRBJ2-6 and V is TRBV9; TRBD1 matches at 10 bases. CDR1 is SGDLS and CDR2 is YYNGEE in the germline V gene. This CDR3 has 17 residues. With 2 bases clipped from V and 3 bases from J, the junction kept 5 bases outside the gene matches. The CDR3 loop reads CASSVRQGALGANVLTF. The CDR3 DNA sequence: TGTGCCAGCAGCGTTAGACAGGGGGCGCTTGGGGCCAACGTCCTGACTTTC.

The chain has TRBV7-9 and TRBJ1-4, with 10 bases fitting TRBD1. The CDR3 totals 14 residues. V was clipped by 3 bases and J by 7 bases; unmatched bases: 2. CDR1 SEHNR and CDR2 FQNEAQ come from the germline V gene (reference sequence). Here the CDR3 DNA reads TGTGCCAGCAGCTTGGGACAGGGGTTTGAAAAACTGTTTTTT. Residues: CASSLGQGFEKLFF.

The chain uses TRBV5-3 and TRBJ2-1; 7 positions agree with TRBD2. TRBV5-3 is annotated as an ORF whose role is uncertain. With V trimmed by 3 bases and J by 6 bases, 12 bases remained unmatched. CDR3 length: 16 amino acids. The CDR3 nucleotides read TGTGCCAGAAGCTCTAAGGGAGGGCGACGGGGCAATGAGCAGTTCTTC. Translating gives CARSSKGGRRGNEQFF.

The chain links TRBV2 to TRBJ2-5, with 8 bases matching TRBD2. Losses at the gene ends were 5 bases for V and 5 bases for J; bases not matched to a gene: 19. The length of the CDR3 is 18 residues. The germline V gene has CDR1 SNHLY and CDR2 FYNNEI. CDR3 nucleotides: TGTGCCAGCAGTCCCGGGACTAGTTATCCCGACAGTCAGGAGACCCAGTACTTC. Protein sequence: CASSPGTSYPDSQETQYF.

The CDR3 sequence: CASSLSTGGYGYTF. The CDR3 nucleotides are TGTGCCAGCAGCTTGTCCACAGGGGGCTATGGCTACACCTTC. The chain links TRBV5-8 to TRBJ1-2, with 8 bases lining up with TRBD1. After removal of 1 base from V and 4 bases from J, the junction contained 3 bases not matched to a gene. Germline V gene data show CDR1 as SGHTS and CDR2 as YDEGEE. The CDR3 length is 14 residues.

The chain carries TRBV7-6 and TRBJ2-1; 9 nucleotides match TRBD2. Germline-derived CDR1 and CDR2 are SGHVS and FNYEAQ. Trimming removed 5 bases from V and 3 bases from J; junction bases left unmatched: 11. The CDR3 is 17 amino acids. CDR3 protein: CASSLRKRGDYYNEQFF. The CDR3 coding sequence is TGTGCCAGCAGCCTAAGGAAGCGGGGGGACTACTACAATGAGCAGTTCTTC.

V usage is TRBV7-9 and J usage is TRBJ1-2, with a weak D call TRBD1 (5 bases). V was trimmed by 5 bases and J by 6 bases, leaving 13 bases between them. This CDR3 comprises 13 residues. Germline V gene sequence: CDR1 SEHNR, CDR2 FQNEAQ (reference sequence). The CDR3 nucleotides read TGTGCCAGCAGCCCGCGGGACTTAGATGGCTACACCTTC. Protein: CASSPRDLDGYTF.

There are a few counts of this clone. DNA for the CDR3: TGCGCCAGCAGGGCGGGGGGCGTGTCCTCCGAGACCCAGTACTTC. Translation gives CASRAGGVSSETQYF. V gene TRBV5-1 combines with J gene TRBJ2-5; 8 nucleotides agree with TRBD2. Germline CDR1 reads SGHRS; CDR2 reads YFSETQ. This CDR3 spans 15 amino acids. Trimming took 5 bases from V and 5 from J; bases not matched to a gene: 11.

The chain carries TRBV27 and TRBJ1-5, with TRBD1 identical over 7 bases. This CDR3 is built from 14 residues. Germline V gene data show CDR1 as MNHEY and CDR2 as SMNVEV (reference sequence). Losses at the gene ends were 4 bases for V and 6 bases for J; bases not matched to a gene: 6. CDR3 coding DNA: TGTGCCAGCAGTTACAGGGGTGAGTCTCAGCCCCAGCATTTT. Amino acids: CASSYRGESQPQHF.

In its sample, this clone was seen a few times. Sequence at one end of the junction differs from germline and may be a read error. J is TRBJ2-3 and V is TRBV19, with D unresolved. The CDR3 consists of 12 residues. Per germline, CDR1 LNHDA and CDR2 SQIVND (reference sequence). CDR3 region: CASSIASDTQYF. The CDR3 bases are TGTGCCAGTAGCATAGCTTCAGATACGCAGTATTTT.

The chain recombines TRBV7-9 with TRBJ2-3, with D maybe TRBD1 (6 bases). Trimming left V 1 base short and J 0 bases short, with 17 bases between. The germline V gene has CDR1 SEHNR and CDR2 FQNEAQ (reference sequence). The CDR3 loop spans 18 amino acids. As DNA, the CDR3 is TGTGCCAGCAGCTTAGGGCCTGGGACAACCTCTAGCACAGATACGCAGTATTTT. It yields the protein CASSLGPGTTSSTDTQYF.

The CDR3 nucleotides read TGTGCCAGCAGCAAAGCGCGCGGGGGTAGGGACAGGGATGGCGAGCAGTACGTC. Translation: CASSKARGGRDRDGEQYV. The chain couples TRBV21-1 to TRBJ2-7; TRBD1, the D gene given by the table, was not confirmed from the DNA. TRBV21-1 constitutes a pseudogene. This CDR3 is 18 amino acids long.

The chain couples TRBV3-1 (or the pseudogene TRBV3-2) to TRBJ1-2; D perhaps matches TRBD1 (5 bases). Germline V gene sequence: CDR1 LGHDT, CDR2 YNNKEL (reference sequence). Deletions cut 1 base from V and 5 bases from J, with 14 bases between. This CDR3 spans 15 amino acids. The CDR3: CASSQVGGGGYGYTF. CDR3 nucleotides: TGTGCCAGCAGCCAAGTCGGGGGAGGAGGGTATGGCTACACCTTC.